This T cell receptor (beta chain) was captured in a study of blood T cell repertoires in COVID-19. Study-level background: Italy, Spain and the United States were the sources of the convalescent and acute COVID-19 samples.

Repertoires were generated with immunoSEQ multiplex PCR, while TCRdb's copy carries only in-frame clones and drops some. The sample lists 210,000 or so clones; about 85% were seen once. This clone was picked up a small number of times. The ends were cut back, 0 bases at V and 7 bases at J, with 9 bases in the middle. The CDR3 consists of 13 residues. Germline V gene data show CDR1 as LNHDA and CDR2 as SQIVND (reference sequence). The receptor's source is a woman older than 75 with active or convalescent COVID-19. This chain uses TRBV19 with TRBJ1-2; a weak D match, TRBD1 (5 bases). Sequencing was performed on peripheral blood. The CDR3 protein is CASSIDRVRGYTF. Written as DNA, the CDR3 is TGTGCCAGTAGTATAGACAGGGTTCGTGGCTACACCTTC.